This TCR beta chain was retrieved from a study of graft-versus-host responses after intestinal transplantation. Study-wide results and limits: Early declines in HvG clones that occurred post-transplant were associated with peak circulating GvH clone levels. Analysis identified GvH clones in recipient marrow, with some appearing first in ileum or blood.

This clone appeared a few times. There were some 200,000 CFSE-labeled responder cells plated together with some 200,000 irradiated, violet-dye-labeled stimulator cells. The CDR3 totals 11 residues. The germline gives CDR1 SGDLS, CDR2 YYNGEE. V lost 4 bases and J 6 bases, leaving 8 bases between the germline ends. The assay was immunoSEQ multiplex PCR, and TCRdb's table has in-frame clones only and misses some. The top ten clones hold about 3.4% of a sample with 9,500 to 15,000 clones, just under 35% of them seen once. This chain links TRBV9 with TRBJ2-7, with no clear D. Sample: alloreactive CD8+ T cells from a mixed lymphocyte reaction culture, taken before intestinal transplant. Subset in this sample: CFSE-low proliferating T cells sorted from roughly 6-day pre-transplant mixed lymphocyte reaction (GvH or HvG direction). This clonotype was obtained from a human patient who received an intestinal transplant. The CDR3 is CASSPGGEQYF. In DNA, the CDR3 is TGTGCCAGCAGCCCCGGCGGCGAGCAGTACTTC. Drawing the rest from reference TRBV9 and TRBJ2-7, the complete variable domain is DSGVTQTPKHLITATGQRVTLRCSPRSGDLSVYWYQQSLDQGLQFLIQYYNGEERAKGNILERFSAQQFPDLHSELNLSSLELGDSALYFCASSPGGEQYFGPGTRLTVT.